Below, 20 T cell receptor beta chains from the same sample are listed, as sequenced in a study of cytomegalovirus exposure and HLA in healthy donors. The PCR used 60 Vbeta and 13 Jbeta primers. TCRdb's copy holds only in-frame clones and misses some; the assay was immunoSEQ multiplex PCR. This table has 250,000 to 350,000 clones, roughly two thirds appearing once. The sequencing input was PBMCs. These receptors were collected from a female donor in good health and CMV-seronegative.

The J gene is TRBJ1-4, the V gene TRBV7-9; possible D gene TRBD1, 6 bases. The CDR3 consists of 15 residues. Trimming took 4 bases from V and 7 from J, leaving 16 bases between them. Germline loops: CDR1 SEHNR, CDR2 FQNEAQ (reference sequence). This chain's CDR3 is CASSSWGRGGEKLFF. CDR3 sequence (DNA): TGTGCCAGCAGCTCTTGGGGGCGGGGGGGTGAAAAACTGTTTTTT.

This chain joins TRBV10-3 and TRBJ2-5; 7 nucleotides match TRBD1. Judging by the DNA end, TRBJ2-7 fits better; the J call may be wrong. The CDR3 loop spans 14 amino acids. Germline V gene data show CDR1 as ENHRY and CDR2 as SYGVKD. The DNA for the CDR3 is TGTGCCACTAACTACAGGGGCCACTCCTACGAGCAGTACTTC. It yields the protein CATNYRGHSYEQYF.

This clone came up once. The chain combines TRBV5-1 with TRBJ1-1, with 7 bases matching TRBD1. This CDR3 region has 14 residues. The V gene's germline CDR1 is SGHRS and CDR2 YFSETQ. V was pared by 0 bases and J by 4 bases, with 3 bases of the junction left unmatched. As DNA, the CDR3 is TGCGCCAGCAGCTTGGTGACAGGGACCACTGAAGCTTTCTTT. Protein: CASSLVTGTTEAFF. Based on the CDR3 plus reference TRBV5-1 and TRBJ1-1, the full variable domain is KAGVTQTPRYLIKTRGQQVTLSCSPISGHRSVSWYQQTPGQGLQFLFEYFSETQRNKGNFPGRFSGRQFSNSRSEMNVSTLELGDSALYLCASSLVTGTTEAFFGQGTRLTVV.

CDR3 protein: CASSEGLYNEQFF. Here the CDR3 DNA reads TGTGCCAGCAGCGAGGGTCTTTACAATGAGCAGTTCTTC. The chain couples TRBV7-9 to TRBJ2-1; D might be TRBD2 (5 bases). Germline V gene sequence: CDR1 SEHNR, CDR2 FQNEAQ (reference sequence). The CDR3 is 13 amino acids. Trimming removed 5 bases at V and 4 bases at J, with 9 bases between.

V and J are TRBV28 and TRBJ2-3; TRBD2 is a possible D gene (6 bases). Germline CDR1 is MDHEN and CDR2 is SYDVKM. The CDR3 totals 16 residues. The V end lost 5 bases, the J end lost 0 bases, and 15 bases lay between the germline ends. The CDR3 DNA is TGTGCCAGCAGTGGCCCCGGGCTAGCGAGCACAGATACGCAGTATTTT. It translates to CASSGPGLASTDTQYF.

The chain couples TRBV7-8 to TRBJ1-2; 8 nucleotides line up with TRBD1. V lost 5 bases and J lost 4; bases outside the gene matches: 9. The CDR3 has 15 amino acids. Looked up from germline, CDR1 is SGHVS and CDR2 is FQNEAQ. CDR3 region: CASSTGQGSSYGYTF. CDR3 nucleotide sequence: TGTGCCAGCAGCACAGGACAGGGCAGTTCCTATGGCTACACCTTC. The variable domain in full, completed from reference TRBV7-8 and TRBJ1-2, reads GAGVSQSPRYKVAKRGQDVALRCDPISGHVSLFWYQQALGQGPEFLTYFQNEAQLDKSGLPSDRFFAERPEGSVSTLKIQRTQQEDSAVYLCASSTGQGSSYGYTFGSGTRLTVV.

CDR3 sequence reads: CASRRGGMMYEQYF. DNA of the CDR3: TGTGCCAGCAGGCGTGGCGGGATGATGTACGAGCAGTACTTC. The V call is TRBV11-2, the J call TRBJ2-7, with D tentatively TRBD2 (6 bases). V was trimmed by 6 bases and J by 4 bases, leaving 16 bases between them. The V gene's germline CDR1 is SGHAT and CDR2 FQNNGV. This CDR3 is built from 14 residues.

J is TRBJ2-3 and V is TRBV5-4, with 8 nucleotides matching TRBD2. Germline assignment: CDR1 SGHNT and CDR2 YYREEE (reference sequence). The CDR3 spans 16 residues. The junction had 10 bases not matched to a gene; V was cut back by 3 bases and J by 4 bases. The CDR3, as DNA: TGTGCCAGCAGCTCGGGGGGCGGGAGGATCGCAGATACGCAGTATTTT. It yields the protein CASSSGGGRIADTQYF.

The chain carries TRBV5-1 and TRBJ2-7, with 11 bases lining up with TRBD2. The J segment lost 6 bases and the V segment lost 7 bases, leaving 12 bases of the junction unmatched. Germline loops: CDR1 SGHRS, CDR2 YFSETQ. The CDR3 spans 15 residues. CDR3 DNA sequence: TGCGCCAGCTCTCGAGTAGCGGGAGGGCCTCGCGAGCAGTACTTC. Residues: CASSRVAGGPREQYF.

The chain is built from TRBV7-3 and TRBJ2-2; D ambiguous. Per the germline V gene, CDR1 is SGHTA and CDR2 is FQGTGA. Trimming took off 4 bases at V and 3 bases at J, with 9 bases between the two ends. The CDR3 is made up of 14 amino acids. The CDR3, as DNA: TGTGCCAGCAGCTCCCACGAGGACACCGGGGAGCTGTTTTTT. Protein: CASSSHEDTGELFF.

This clone came up a few times. The rearrangement joins TRBV7-9 to TRBJ2-7; TRBD2 aligns across 7 bases. From germline, CDR1 is SEHNR and CDR2 FQNEAQ (reference sequence). This CDR3 contains 14 residues. V lost 5 bases to trimming and J lost 7 bases; unmatched junction nucleotides: 11. This CDR3 reads CASSIQRDSGEQYF. Here the CDR3 DNA reads TGTGCCAGCAGCATCCAGCGGGATTCGGGGGAGCAGTACTTC.

The chain has TRBV6-6 and TRBJ1-1, with a weak D call TRBD1 (5 bases). Trimming pared 5 bases from V and 0 bases from J, leaving 16 bases between. The CDR3 consists of 16 residues. Germline CDR1 reads MNHNY; CDR2 reads SVGAGI (reference sequence). CDR3 bases: TGTGCCAGCAGTCAAGGACACCGCGGAATGAACACTGAAGCTTTCTTT. Encoded protein: CASSQGHRGMNTEAFF.

The rearrangement uses TRBV7-9 and TRBJ1-4; D possibly corresponds to TRBD1 (5 bases). The CDR3 is made up of 16 amino acids. Trimming shortened V by 0 bases and J by 3 bases, and 11 bases separated the two germline ends. Germline loops: CDR1 SEHNR, CDR2 FQNEAQ (reference sequence). The CDR3 DNA sequence: TGTGCCAGCAGCTTAGCCGCAGCGGGGGCTAATGAAAAACTGTTTTTT. Amino acids: CASSLAAAGANEKLFF. Looking up the rest from reference TRBV7-9 and TRBJ1-4 gives the full variable domain: DTGVSQNPRHKITKRGQNVTFRCDPISEHNRLYWYRQTLGQGPEFLTYFQNEAQLEKSRLLSDRFSAERPKGSFSTLEIQRTEQGDSAMYLCASSLAAAGANEKLFFGSGTQLSVL.

The chain employs TRBV5-1 and TRBJ2-7; 14 bases align to TRBD2. CDR1 and CDR2 (germline): SGHRS, YFSETQ. Trimming removed 2 bases from V and 6 bases from J; junction bases left unmatched: 4. The CDR3 sequence is 15 residues long. CDR3 loop: CASSLGLAGGGEQYF. Here the CDR3 DNA reads TGCGCCAGCAGCTTAGGACTAGCGGGAGGTGGCGAGCAGTACTTC.

This chain uses TRBV30 with TRBJ2-6; D unresolved. The V gene lost 0 bases and the J gene lost 4 bases, with 10 bases spanning the gap. CDR1 is GTSNPN, CDR2 SVGIG, per germline (reference sequence). This CDR3 contains 15 residues. CDR3 nucleotide sequence: TGTGCCTGGAGTGTAAGAGTGCACGGGGCCAACGTCCTGACTTTC. This codes for CAWSVRVHGANVLTF.

The chain employs TRBV5-8 and TRBJ2-7; TRBD2 matches 7 bases. The J segment lost 2 bases and the V segment lost 0 bases, leaving 2 bases of the junction unmatched. Germline-derived CDR1 and CDR2 are SGHTS and YDEGEE. The CDR3 consists of 14 residues. DNA for the CDR3: TGTGCCAGCAGCTTGGCTAGCGGAACCTACGAGCAGTACTTC. Protein product: CASSLASGTYEQYF.

The rearrangement joins TRBV28 to TRBJ1-1; TRBD1 is a possible D gene (5 bases). CDR1 MDHEN and CDR2 SYDVKM come from the germline V gene. V lost 4 bases, J lost 1 base, and 19 bases lay in between. CDR3 length equals 17 residues. The CDR3 nucleotides are TGTGCCAGCAGTTCCCCGGGGGGATCGTCTCCGAACACTGAAGCTTTCTTT. This codes for CASSSPGGSSPNTEAFF.

The chain joins TRBV15 to TRBJ2-7; D is ambiguous. Germline assignment: CDR1 LNHNV and CDR2 YYDKDF (reference sequence). The V and J ends lost 5 bases and 5 bases respectively, with 13 bases between them. The length of the CDR3 is 13 residues. CDR3 sequence reads: CATSQPRGDEQYF. The CDR3 DNA sequence: TGTGCCACCAGCCAACCAAGAGGAGACGAGCAGTACTTC.

The rearrangement joins TRBV29-1 to TRBJ2-7; tentative D call: TRBD1 (5 bases). Germline CDR1 is SQVTM and CDR2 is ANQGSEA. The CDR3 has 12 amino acids. V gave up 1 base and J gave up 7 bases, with 11 bases separating them. The CDR3 coding sequence is TGCAGCGTTGAAGCAGGGCAGGGAGAGCAGTACTTC. It yields the protein CSVEAGQGEQYF.

The chain combines TRBV5-1 with TRBJ2-7; 9 bases map to TRBD1. CDR1 and CDR2 (germline): SGHRS, YFSETQ. This CDR3 is built from 13 residues. J lost 3 bases, V lost 4 bases, and 2 bases had no gene match. In DNA, the CDR3 is TGCGCCAGCAGCGGGGGACAGGGCTACGAGCAGTACTTC. This gives the protein CASSGGQGYEQYF.